This T cell receptor beta chain was profiled in a study of shared clonotypes between healthy human individuals. Method: immunoSEQ multiplex PCR; TCRdb's copy keeps in-frame clones and lacks some. The sample records roughly 520,000 clones, around 96% being singletons. This sequence was found in a woman aged 25 to 45 in good health. The sample comprised naive CD4+ T cells sorted from blood. As to subset: CD45RA+ positively selected.

CDR3 sequence reads: CASSLAGFGQPQHF. The CDR3 DNA follows: TGTGCCAGCAGCTTAGCAGGGTTCGGTCAGCCCCAGCATTTT. The rearrangement uses TRBV7-2 and TRBJ1-5; D not resolved. This CDR3 region has 14 residues. Germline assignment: CDR1 SGHTA and CDR2 FQGNSA. V gave up 0 bases and J gave up 6 bases, with 9 bases separating them.